This TCR beta chain was profiled in a study of spatial heterogeneity in lung cancer. Every TCR cDNA molecule carried a tag that served as a unique molecular identifier. TCRdb analysed the 5' RACE reads with MiXCR anew, one entry per CDR3 protein. This repertoire shows about 5,000 distinct CDR3 sequences, about 17% found once; its top ten account for approximately 22%. By sample share, this clonotype is medium-sized. A library prepared for alpha chains yielded this beta chain as an off-target read; its size is of little meaning. The CDR3 covers 14 residues. Between the trimmed V and J ends, which lost 1 base and 8 bases, there was a span of 12 bases. Germline CDR1 reads SGHTA; CDR2 reads FQGNSA. Time point denoted: sample taken at primary tumor resection. Sequencing covered unsorted whole RNA taken from tumor, nontumor lung or frozen PBMC.

The sequencing used normal lung tissue next to the tumor, collected at surgery. The rearrangement links TRBV7-2 to TRBJ2-1, with D possibly matching TRBD2 (6 bases). This TCR derives from a male donor with early-stage non-small cell lung cancer. In DNA, the CDR3 is TGTGCCAGCAGCTTAGTTTTGACGGGGGATGAGCAGTTCTTC. Protein product: CASSLVLTGDEQFF.